What follows are 9 T cell receptor beta chains derived from one specimen sequenced in a study of T cell repertoires in cytomegalovirus infection. MiXCR, applied by TCRdb to the reads, yields one record per CDR3 protein. Seen here are about 130,000 distinct CDR3 sequences, 8.8% observed once, and the top ten hold around 10%. Sequencing was done on a sample of PBMCs. These TCRs come from a human donor in good health (CMV status not recorded). Some clones in this sample may be carry-over from other donors' samples.

This clonotype was recorded at least ten times. The rearrangement links TRBV7-2 to TRBJ1-2; 7 bases fit TRBD1. Germline V gives CDR1 SGHTA, CDR2 FQGNSA. V shed 4 bases and J 0 bases; nucleotides not matched to a gene: 5. This CDR3 region has 15 residues. This CDR3 reads CASSYTDRSNYGYTF. The CDR3 bases are TGTGCCAGCAGCTACACGGACAGGTCTAACTATGGCTACACCTTC.

This clonotype was recorded many times. This chain joins TRBV11-2 and TRBJ2-7; TRBD1 might be the D (5 bases). V lost 5 bases, J lost 7 bases, and 15 bases lay in between. Germline CDR1 SGHAT, CDR2 FQNNGV. This CDR3 contains 13 residues. In DNA form, the CDR3 reads TGTGCCAGCAGCCCATCCGACAGAATTGAGCAGTACTTC. Encoded protein: CASSPSDRIEQYF.

This clonotype was recorded a few times. The genes are TRBV25-1 and TRBJ2-5; D is perhaps TRBD1 (6 bases). The CDR3 is 14 amino acids. V lost 1 base and J 4 bases, leaving 10 bases between the germline ends. Germline V CDR1 and CDR2: MGHDK, SYGVNS. The CDR3 reads CASSESTGRETQYF. CDR3 nucleotides: TGTGCCAGCAGTGAATCAACAGGGAGAGAGACCCAGTACTTC.

This clonotype was seen ten or more times. The J gene is TRBJ2-6, the V gene TRBV6-6, with D unresolved. CDR1 is MNHNY and CDR2 is SVGAGI in the germline V gene (reference sequence). V was clipped by 0 bases and J by 0 bases, with 6 bases between them. This CDR3 is built from 16 residues. DNA of the CDR3: TGTGCCAGCAGTTACTCTTCCAGCTCTGGGGCCAACGTCCTGACTTTC. Protein sequence: CASSYSSSSGANVLTF.

A note on this clonotype: One junction end disagrees with the germline gene, perhaps due to a read error. This chain's CDR3 is CASSQTQGVNGYAF. In nucleotides, the CDR3 is TGTGCCAGCAGCCAAACTCAGGGAGTGAATGGCTACGCCTTC. The chain joins TRBV5-4 to TRBJ1-2; TRBD1 might be the D (5 bases). Per the germline V gene, CDR1 is SGHNT and CDR2 is YYREEE (reference sequence). The CDR3 has 14 amino acids.

This clonotype was detected only a few times. The rearrangement joins TRBV20-1 to TRBJ1-3, with a weak D call TRBD1 (5 bases). Trimming shortened V by 3 bases and J by 4 bases, and 7 bases separated the two germline ends. The CDR3 runs 12 residues. Germline V gene data show CDR1 as DFQATT and CDR2 as SNEGSKA (reference sequence). CDR3 residues: CSASYRGNTIYF. The CDR3 DNA reads as TGCAGTGCTAGCTACAGGGGAAACACCATATATTTT.

This clonotype was seen many times. The chain employs TRBV2 and TRBJ1-2; TRBD1 matches 7 bases. Germline CDR1 SNHLY, CDR2 FYNNEI. V trimming: 6 bases; J trimming: 5 bases; junction bases outside the gene matches: 15. This CDR3 contains 16 residues. The CDR3 region has the DNA TGTGCCAGCAGGTCCCCCGGGACAGAGCTCGATTATGGCTACACCTTC. This translates into CASRSPGTELDYGYTF.

This clonotype appeared a few times. The rearrangement links TRBV20-1 to TRBJ1-3; D uncertain. The CDR3 is 13 residues long. Looked up from germline, CDR1 is DFQATT and CDR2 is SNEGSKA (reference sequence). Trimming took off 0 bases at V and 4 bases at J, with 7 bases between the two ends. As DNA, the CDR3 is TGCAGTGCTAGAGATTTAAGGGGAAACACCATATATTTT. Residues: CSARDLRGNTIYF.

This clonotype was seen a handful of times. The chain employs TRBV7-2 and TRBJ1-5; D is possibly TRBD1 (5 bases). V was trimmed by 1 base and J by 3 bases, leaving 13 bases between them. CDR3 size: 16 residues. Germline V gives CDR1 SGHTA, CDR2 FQGNSA. The CDR3 DNA follows: TGTGCCAGCAGCTTAGGGGCAGGGAAGAACAATCAGCCCCAGCATTTT. Translating gives CASSLGAGKNNQPQHF.